This TCR beta chain was documented in a study of blood T cell repertoires in COVID-19. Data came from immunoSEQ multiplex PCR; TCRdb stores just in-frame clones and leaves some out. Of around 79,000 clones detected, 83% appear once; the ten largest clones hold more than 5%. This clone was recorded a few times. The CDR3 runs 16 residues. The V segment lost 0 bases and the J segment 7 bases; nucleotides outside the gene matches: 8. CDR1 and CDR2 from the germline V gene are SGHTA and FQGNSA. This chain links TRBV7-2 with TRBJ2-5; the match to TRBD2 covers 10 bases. The sequenced material came from peripheral blood. The receptor was derived from a woman between 55 and 75 years old with acute or convalescent COVID-19. The CDR3 DNA reads TGTGCCAGCAGCTTAGCGGTTAGCGGGGGGTCACGGACCCAGTACTTC. As protein: CASSLAVSGGSRTQYF. The complete variable domain, with remaining parts taken from reference TRBV7-2 and TRBJ2-5, reads GAGVSQSPSNKVTEKGKDVELRCDPISGHTALYWYRQSLGQGLEFLIYFQGNSAPDKSGLPSDRFSAERTGGSVSTLTIQRTQQEDSAVYLCASSLAVSGGSRTQYFGPGTRLLVL.